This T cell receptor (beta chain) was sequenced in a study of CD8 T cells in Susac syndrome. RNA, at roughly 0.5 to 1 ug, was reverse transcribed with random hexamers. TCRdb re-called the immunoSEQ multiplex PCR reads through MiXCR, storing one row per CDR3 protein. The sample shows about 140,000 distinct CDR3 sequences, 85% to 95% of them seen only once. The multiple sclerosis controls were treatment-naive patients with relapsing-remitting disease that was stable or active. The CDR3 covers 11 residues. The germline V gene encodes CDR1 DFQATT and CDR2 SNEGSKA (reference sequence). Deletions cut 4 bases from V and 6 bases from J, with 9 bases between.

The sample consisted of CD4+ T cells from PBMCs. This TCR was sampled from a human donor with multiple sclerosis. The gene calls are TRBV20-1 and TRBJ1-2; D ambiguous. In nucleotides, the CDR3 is TGCAGTGCTACCGACACACATGGCTACACCTTC. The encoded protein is CSATDTHGYTF.